Listed below are T cell receptor beta chains from one sample, sequenced in a study of T cell responses to AZD1222 COVID-19 vaccine. TCRdb's table, derived via immunoSEQ multiplex PCR, lists solely in-frame clones and lacks some. This table holds some 60,000 clones, more than 60% found once. The sequences come from peripheral blood, collected 28 days after the second AZD1222 dose. These receptors were collected from an adult who received the AZD1222 COVID-19 vaccine. Each CDR3 is given without its conserved first and last residue. The order of the fields is V gene, J gene, CDR3 protein.

TRBV28	TRBJ2-7	ASSPWTGIYEQY
TRBV12-3/TRBV12-4	TRBJ2-5	ASSLGGGETQY
TRBV6-1	TRBJ2-7	ASSARTSGSLSYEQY
TRBV7-9	TRBJ1-6	ASSLSDRQNSPLH
TRBV6-1	TRBJ1-2	ASSERVWGYT
TRBV19	TRBJ1-1	ATAPGGPAEAF
TRBV9	TRBJ2-2	ASSAHLGNTGELF
TRBV5-4	TRBJ1-2	ASSLAGKGAGGYT
TRBV9	TRBJ1-1	ASSEGAWMKAF
TRBV19	TRBJ2-5	ASSNRLATQTQY
TRBV30	TRBJ2-7	AARQSSYEQY
TRBV15	TRBJ2-1	ATSRVPRGQGNNEQF
TRBV5-1	TRBJ2-3	ASSLSVTDTQY
TRBV27	TRBJ2-1	ASSLNPPGVEQF
TRBV11-2	TRBJ1-1	ASSLRVGEAF
TRBV27	TRBJ2-2	ASSPQGTGELF
TRBV11-3	TRBJ2-1	ASSLLSSGWGGGNEQF
TRBV5-1	TRBJ2-7	ASSKTGRTDSYEQY
TRBV6-1	TRBJ2-1	ASSEAGGNWNEQF
TRBV3-1/TRBV3-2	TRBJ1-5	ASSQDPTGYSNQPQH
TRBV10-3	TRBJ1-2	AISETKTQDYGYT
TRBV5-6	TRBJ1-2	ASSLDRGYGYT
TRBV7-9	TRBJ1-3	ASSLNRAGNTIY
TRBV7-6	TRBJ1-6	ASSPSVSGNSPLH
TRBV12-3/TRBV12-4	TRBJ1-2	ASSRGGYGYT
TRBV7-2	TRBJ2-7	ASVSGTVSSYEQY
TRBV2	TRBJ1-2	AGNRGFDYGYT
TRBV27	TRBJ1-5	ASTTHIREATFLNQPQH
TRBV7-2	TRBJ2-5	ASSQGLAGGQETQY
TRBV2	TRBJ2-7	AGGVNSYEQY
TRBV2	TRBJ1-6	ASIMLTGDSPLH
TRBV6-5	TRBJ2-7	ASRKWWEEGYEQY
TRBV11-2	TRBJ1-3	ASSLEGSGNTIY
TRBV28	TRBJ2-7	ASSPLGQGYEQY
TRBV28	TRBJ1-3	ASSLAASTGNTIY
TRBV18	TRBJ2-3	ASSPQTTLSASDTQY
TRBV11-3	TRBJ1-2	ASSLGTANYGYT
TRBV5-1	TRBJ2-7	ASSLERPYEQY
TRBV15	TRBJ1-5	ATSGSTGVQPQH
TRBV19	TRBJ1-1	ASILSGSVDTEAF
TRBV11-3	TRBJ1-3	ASSSPRGGNTIY
TRBV3-1/TRBV3-2	TRBJ1-2	ASSQLGTGSNYGYT
TRBV5-6	TRBJ1-4	ASSLYLEKLF